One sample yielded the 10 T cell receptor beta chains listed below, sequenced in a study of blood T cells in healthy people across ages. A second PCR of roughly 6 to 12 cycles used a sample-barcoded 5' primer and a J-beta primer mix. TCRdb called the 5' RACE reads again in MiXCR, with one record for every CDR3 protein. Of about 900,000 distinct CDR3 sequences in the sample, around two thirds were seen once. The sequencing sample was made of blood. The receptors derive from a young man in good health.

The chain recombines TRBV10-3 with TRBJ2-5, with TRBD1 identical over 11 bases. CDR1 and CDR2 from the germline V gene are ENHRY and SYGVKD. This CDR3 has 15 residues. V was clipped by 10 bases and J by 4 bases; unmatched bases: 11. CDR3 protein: CATRGPGQGGETQYF. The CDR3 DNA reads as TGTGCCACCAGGGGACCGGGACAGGGGGGAGAGACCCAGTACTTC.

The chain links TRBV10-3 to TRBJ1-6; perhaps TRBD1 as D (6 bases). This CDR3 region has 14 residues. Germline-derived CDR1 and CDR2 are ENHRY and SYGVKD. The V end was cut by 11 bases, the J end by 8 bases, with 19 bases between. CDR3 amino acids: CASTTGTTDSPLHF. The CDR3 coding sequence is TGTGCCTCCACAACCGGGACAACCGATTCACCCCTCCACTTT.

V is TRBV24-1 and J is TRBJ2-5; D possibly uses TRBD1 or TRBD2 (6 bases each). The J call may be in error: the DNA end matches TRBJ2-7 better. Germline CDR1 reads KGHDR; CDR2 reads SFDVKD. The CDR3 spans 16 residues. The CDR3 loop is CATSGGPGADSYEQYF. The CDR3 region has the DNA TGTGCCACCAGTGGGGGACCGGGGGCAGACTCCTACGAGCAGTACTTC.

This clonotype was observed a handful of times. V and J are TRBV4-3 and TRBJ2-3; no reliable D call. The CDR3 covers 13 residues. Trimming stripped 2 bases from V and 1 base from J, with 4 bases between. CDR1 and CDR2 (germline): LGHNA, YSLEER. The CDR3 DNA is TGCGCCAGCAGCCAACACGGCACAGATACGCAGTATTTT. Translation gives CASSQHGTDTQYF.

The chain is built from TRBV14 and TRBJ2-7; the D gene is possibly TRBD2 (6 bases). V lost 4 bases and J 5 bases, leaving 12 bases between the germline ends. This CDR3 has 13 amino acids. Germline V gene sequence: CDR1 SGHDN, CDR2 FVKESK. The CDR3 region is CASSRDWGDEQYF. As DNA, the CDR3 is TGTGCCAGCAGCCGGGACTGGGGGGACGAGCAGTACTTC.

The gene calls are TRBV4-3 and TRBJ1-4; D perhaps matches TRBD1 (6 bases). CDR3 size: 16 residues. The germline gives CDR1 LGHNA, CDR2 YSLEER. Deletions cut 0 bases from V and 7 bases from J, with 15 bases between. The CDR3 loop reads CASSQERSGEGEKLFF. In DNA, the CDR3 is TGCGCCAGCAGCCAAGAACGGTCAGGGGAGGGTGAAAAACTGTTTTTT.

The CDR3 here is CASSLASGGAGETQYF. The CDR3 coding sequence is TGTGCCAGCAGTTTAGCGAGCGGGGGGGCTGGAGAGACCCAGTACTTC. The genes are TRBV12-3 or TRBV12-4 and TRBJ2-5; 10 bases align to TRBD2. The V gene end was trimmed by 0 bases and the J gene end by 4 bases; junction bases not matched to a gene: 5. The CDR3 is 16 amino acids.

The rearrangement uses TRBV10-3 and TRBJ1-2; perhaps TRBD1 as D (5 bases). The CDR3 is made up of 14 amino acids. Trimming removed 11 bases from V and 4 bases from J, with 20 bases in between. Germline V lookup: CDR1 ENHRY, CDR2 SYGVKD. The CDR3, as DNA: TGTGCCGCCGGGGGGGACCCCGAGAGCTATGGCTACACCTTC. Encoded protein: CAAGGDPESYGYTF.

CDR3 sequence reads: CSAKDRVGQPQHF. CDR3 nucleotides: TGCAGTGCAAAGGACAGGGTGGGTCAGCCCCAGCATTTT. The chain employs TRBV20-1 and TRBJ1-5; 8 bases line up with TRBD1. The V gene end was trimmed by 6 bases and the J gene end by 6 bases; junction bases not matched to a gene: 7. The CDR3 length is 13 residues. CDR1 is DFQATT and CDR2 is SNEGSKA in the germline V gene (reference sequence).

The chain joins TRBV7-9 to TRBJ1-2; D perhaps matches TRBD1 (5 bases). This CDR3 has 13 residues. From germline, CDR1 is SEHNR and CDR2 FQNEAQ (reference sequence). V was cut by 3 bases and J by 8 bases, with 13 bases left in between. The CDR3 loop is CASSFEGTSGYTF. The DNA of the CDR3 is TGTGCCAGCAGCTTTGAGGGGACCTCCGGCTACACCTTC.